This T cell receptor beta chain originates from a study of T-cell reconstitution after alpha-beta-depleted transplantation in children (dated by TCRdb to 2016 to 2017). General notes on the study: Using TCR repertoire profiling, the study followed T-cell immune reconstitution in a quantitative way in children after TCRalphabeta/CD19-depleted allogeneic hematopoietic cell transplantation.

The method behind the library was PCR. Sequencing was carried out with an Illumina HiSeq 2500. TCR library preparation used molecular barcoding, with unique molecular identifiers applied to normalize quantification of the TCRbeta repertoire. Using fastp at Q25 and MiXCR, TCRdb reprocessed the public reads and kept productive beta chains. Rows merge per CDR3 protein into single entries with the most common DNA and genes. Present in this sample are over 120,000 distinct CDR3 sequences, 8% to 10% of which were seen just once. The biggest ten clones account for around 18% of the sample. The intended sense of this specimen's treatment or condition label: allogeneic hematopoietic cell transplantation with graft depleted of TCRalphabeta T cells and CD19 B cells. TCRalphabeta/CD19-depleted allogeneic hematopoietic cell grafts were given to the transplant recipients, all of whom were children. Summary of the overall study and its limitations: The high TCRbeta diversity at day 60 in some patients was ascribed to recipient T cells and intrathymic progenitors that had survived conditioning. Over subsequent months, a decline in hyperexpanded clone frequencies was noted, and after one year, T-cell counts and TCRbeta diversity were mostly ascribed to newly produced T cells. About two months after transplant, the apparently early recovery of alphabetaT-cell counts reportedly depended on just several hundred clones that had expanded rapidly and came from non-depleted graft cells.

The CDR1 and CDR2 encoded by the germline V gene are MDHEN and SYDVKM. V loses 6 bases at its end and J loses 2 bases; junction bases beyond the gene matches: 10. The CDR3 starts with the cysteine, ends with the phenylalanine, and has 16 residues. The CDR3 DNA has 48 bases and is translated from base 1. This clonotype was counted at least ten times. This clone's antigen is unknown. No qualities accompany the bases; no much larger clone lies one base away. The receptor was isolated from a female patient between 2 and 15 years old who had a stem cell transplant for congenital amegakaryocytic thrombocytopenia, so the T cells may come from the graft donor. The sequence is built from TRBV28 and TRBJ2-7, with 10 middle bases fitting TRBD1. This specimen consisted of PBMCs, mostly from graft donor cells, obtained 180 days after TCRalphabeta/CD19-depleted stem cell transplant. The CDR3 here reads CASSRFSGTGAYEQYF. The base sequence is TGTGCCAGCAGCCGATTCTCCGGGACAGGGGCCTACGAGCAGTACTTC. When the CDR3 is completed using the reference TRBV28 and TRBJ2-7 genes on either side, the full variable domain is DVKVTQSSRYLVKRTGEKVFLECVQDMDHENMFWYRQDPGLGLRLIYFSYDVKMKEKGDIPEGYSVSREKKERFSLILESASTNQTSMYLCASSRFSGTGAYEQYFGPGTRLTVT.